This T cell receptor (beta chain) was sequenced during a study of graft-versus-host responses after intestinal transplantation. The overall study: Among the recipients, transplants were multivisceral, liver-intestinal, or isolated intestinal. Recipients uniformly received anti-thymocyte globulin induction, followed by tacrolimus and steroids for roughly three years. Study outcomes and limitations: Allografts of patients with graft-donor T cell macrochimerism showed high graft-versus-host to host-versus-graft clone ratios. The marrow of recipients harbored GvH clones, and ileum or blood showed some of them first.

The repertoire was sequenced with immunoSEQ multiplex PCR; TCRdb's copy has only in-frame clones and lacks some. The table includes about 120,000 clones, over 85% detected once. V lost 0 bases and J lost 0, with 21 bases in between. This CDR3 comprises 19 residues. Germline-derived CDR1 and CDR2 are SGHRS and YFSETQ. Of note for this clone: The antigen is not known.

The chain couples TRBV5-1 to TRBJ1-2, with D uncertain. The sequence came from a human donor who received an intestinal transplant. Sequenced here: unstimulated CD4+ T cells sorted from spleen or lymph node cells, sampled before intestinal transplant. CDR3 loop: CASSLVVGGLRSANYGYTF. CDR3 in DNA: TGCGCCAGCAGCTTGGTGGTTGGTGGCCTCAGGAGCGCTAACTATGGCTACACCTTC.